This is a list of T cell receptor beta chains from one sample in a study of blood T cell repertoires in COVID-19. Using immunoSEQ multiplex PCR, the repertoire was profiled, and TCRdb retains in-frame clones only, with some absent. The table records 100,000 to 150,000 clones, roughly 85% of them present only once. Sequenced input: peripheral blood. The source is a woman older than 75 with COVID-19, enrolled during active disease. Both conserved end residues are part of each CDR3. The D gene is left open where the match is weak. Rows give clone size only sometimes, using once, few, many, or a class for an expanded clone.

- | TRBD1 | TRBJ2-7 | TRBV3-1/TRBV3-2 | TGTGCCAGCAGCCTTGGACAGGGGGCCATCTCCTACGAGCAGTACTTC | CASSLGQGAISYEQYF
- | - | TRBJ1-5 | TRBV3-1/TRBV3-2 | TGTGCCAGCAGCCAAGCAAGTGACAGAAGACAGCCCCAGCATTTT | CASSQASDRRQPQHF
- | TRBD1 | TRBJ2-1 | TRBV25-1 | TGTGCCAGCAGTGACCAGGGGGCCAATGAGCAGTTCTTC | CASSDQGANEQFF
- | - | TRBJ2-7 | TRBV7-8 | TGTGCCAGCAGCCTGGGACACAGGGATTACGAGCAGTACTTC | CASSLGHRDYEQYF
- | TRBD2 | TRBJ2-3 | TRBV9 | TGTGCCAGCAGCGTAGGGGTAGCGGGGAGCACAGATACGCAGTATTTT | CASSVGVAGSTDTQYF
- | - | TRBJ2-3 | TRBV20-1 | TGCAGTGCTAGTCCGGACAGCAGCACAGATACGCAGTATTTT | CSASPDSSTDTQYF
- | - | TRBJ2-5 | TRBV6-5 | TGTGCCAGCAGCTTACAAGAGACCCAGTACTTC | CASSLQETQYF
- | - | TRBJ2-2 | TRBV28 | TGTGCCAGCACCAAAGGGTCAGGGAGGACCGGGGAGCTGTTTTTT | CASTKGSGRTGELFF
- | - | TRBJ1-1 | TRBV6-5 | TGTGCCAGCAGTTTCAGGGTGGGGAACACTGAAGCTTTCTTT | CASSFRVGNTEAFF
- | - | TRBJ2-7 | TRBV28 | TGTGCCAGCAGTTCCCTTATACAGGCAGCCTATAGCTCCTACGAGCAGTACTTC | CASSSLIQAAYSSYEQYF
- | TRBD1 | TRBJ1-6 | TRBV7-2 | TGTGCCAGCAGCTTAGGAGGGCCAGGGGGTTTTAATTCACCCCTCCACTTT | CASSLGGPGGFNSPLHF
- | - | TRBJ2-3 | TRBV18 | TGTGCCAGCAAACTAAGCAGGGCTCAGGCAGATACGCAGTATTTT | CASKLSRAQADTQYF
once | - | TRBJ2-5 | TRBV7-9 | TGTGCCAGCAGCTTAGCGAGAGGACAGCGCCAAGAGACCCAGTACTTC | CASSLARGQRQETQYF
- | - | TRBJ1-1 | TRBV15 | TGTGCCACCAGATTAAACAGGGAGTCTGAAGCTTTCTTT | CATRLNRESEAFF
- | TRBD1 | TRBJ2-7 | TRBV18 | TGTGCCAGCTCACAACAGGGGAACGAGCAGTACTTC | CASSQQGNEQYF
- | TRBD1 | TRBJ2-7 | TRBV5-5 | TGTGCCAGCAGCATGGGACAGGTGAGCTCCTACGAGCAGTACTTC | CASSMGQVSSYEQYF
- | TRBD1 | TRBJ1-1 | TRBV6-4 | TGTGCCAGCAGTGGAGGGTCAGGGGGCACTGAAGCTTTCTTT | CASSGGSGGTEAFF
few | - | TRBJ1-4 | TRBV6-5 | TGTGCCAGCAGTTCTCTCAATGAAAAACTGTTTTTT | CASSSLNEKLFF
once | - | TRBJ2-2 | TRBV6-2/TRBV6-3 | TGTGCCAGCACCCCCAGAGGAGGAACCGGGGAGCTGTTTTTT | CASTPRGGTGELFF
- | TRBD1 | TRBJ1-5 | TRBV7-9 | TGTGCCAGCAGCCTCGGGACAGGGAGGAAGCATTTT | CASSLGTGRKHF
- | - | TRBJ1-2 | TRBV5-5 | TGTGCCAGCAGCTTGGCCGGGACAACTAACTATGGCTACACCTTC | CASSLAGTTNYGYTF
- | TRBD1 | TRBJ1-5 | TRBV19 | TGTGCCAGTAGACCGGGACAGAGGAGCAATCAGCCCCAGCATTTT | CASRPGQRSNQPQHF
- | - | TRBJ2-1 | TRBV3-1/TRBV3-2 | TGTGCCAGCAGCCAAGATTTGACCGGGAGCTACAATGAGCAGTTCTTC | CASSQDLTGSYNEQFF